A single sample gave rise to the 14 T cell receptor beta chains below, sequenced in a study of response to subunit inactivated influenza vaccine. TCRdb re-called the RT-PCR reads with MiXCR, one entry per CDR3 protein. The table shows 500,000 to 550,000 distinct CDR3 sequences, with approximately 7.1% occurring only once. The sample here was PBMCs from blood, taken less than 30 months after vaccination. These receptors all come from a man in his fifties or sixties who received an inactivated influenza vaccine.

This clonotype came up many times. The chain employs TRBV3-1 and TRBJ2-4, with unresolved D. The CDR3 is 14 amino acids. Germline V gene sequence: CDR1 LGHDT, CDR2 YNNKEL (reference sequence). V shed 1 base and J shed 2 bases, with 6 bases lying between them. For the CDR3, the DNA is TGTGCCAGCAGCCAAGCGGTCTCCAAAAACATTCAGTACTTC. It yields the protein CASSQAVSKNIQYF.

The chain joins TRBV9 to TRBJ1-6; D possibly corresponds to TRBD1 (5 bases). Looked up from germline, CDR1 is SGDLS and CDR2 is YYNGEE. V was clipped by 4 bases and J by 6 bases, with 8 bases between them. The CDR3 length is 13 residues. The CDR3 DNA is TGTGCCAGCAGCCCAGGGATTAATTCACCCCTCCACTTT. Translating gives CASSPGINSPLHF.

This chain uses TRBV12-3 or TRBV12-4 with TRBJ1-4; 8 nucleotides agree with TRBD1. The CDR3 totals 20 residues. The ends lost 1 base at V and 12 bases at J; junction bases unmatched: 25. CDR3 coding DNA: TGTGCCAGCAGTTTAGATCGGGGGTTAGTGGGGACAGGCCAAGGGGAAGAACTGTTTTTT. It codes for CASSLDRGLVGTGQGEELFF.

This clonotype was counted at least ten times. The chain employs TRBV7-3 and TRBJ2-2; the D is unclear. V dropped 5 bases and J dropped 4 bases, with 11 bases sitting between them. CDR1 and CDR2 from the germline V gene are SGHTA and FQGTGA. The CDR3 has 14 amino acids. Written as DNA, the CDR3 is TGTGCCAGCAGCCCGAAGGGTTCCACCGGGGAGCTGTTTTTT. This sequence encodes CASSPKGSTGELFF.

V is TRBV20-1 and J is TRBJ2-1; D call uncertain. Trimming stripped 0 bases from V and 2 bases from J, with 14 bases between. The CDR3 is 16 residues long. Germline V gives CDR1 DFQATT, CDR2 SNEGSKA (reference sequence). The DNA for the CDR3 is TGCAGTGCTAGAGATCCGCGGCTAGTGACCTACAATGAGCAGTTCTTC. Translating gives CSARDPRLVTYNEQFF.

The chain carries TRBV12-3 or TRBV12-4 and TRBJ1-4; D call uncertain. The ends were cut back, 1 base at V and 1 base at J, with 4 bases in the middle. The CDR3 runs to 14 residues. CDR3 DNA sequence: TGTGCCAGCAGTTTAGGGGTAACTAATGAAAAACTGTTTTTT. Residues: CASSLGVTNEKLFF.

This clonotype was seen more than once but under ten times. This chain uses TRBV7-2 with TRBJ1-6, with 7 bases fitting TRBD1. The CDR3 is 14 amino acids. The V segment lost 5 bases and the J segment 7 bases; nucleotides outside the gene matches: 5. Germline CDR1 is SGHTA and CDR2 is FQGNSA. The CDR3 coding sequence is TGTGCCAGCAGCGTAGGGACAGCGAATTCACCCCTCCACTTT. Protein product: CASSVGTANSPLHF. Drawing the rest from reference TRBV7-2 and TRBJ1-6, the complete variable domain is GAGVSQSPSNKVTEKGKDVELRCDPISGHTALYWYRQSLGQGLEFLIYFQGNSAPDKSGLPSDRFSAERTGGSVSTLTIQRTQQEDSAVYLCASSVGTANSPLHFGNGTRLTVT.

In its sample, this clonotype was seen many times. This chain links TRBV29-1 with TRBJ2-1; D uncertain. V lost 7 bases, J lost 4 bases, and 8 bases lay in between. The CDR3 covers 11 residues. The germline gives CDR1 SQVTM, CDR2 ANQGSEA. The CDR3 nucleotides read TGCAGCGCTATGGATTACAATGAGCAGTTCTTC. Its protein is CSAMDYNEQFF.

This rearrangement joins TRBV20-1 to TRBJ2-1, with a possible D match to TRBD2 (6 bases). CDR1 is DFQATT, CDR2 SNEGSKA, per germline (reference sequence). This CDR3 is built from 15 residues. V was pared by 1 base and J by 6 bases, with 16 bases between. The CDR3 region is CSARGGRDGLNEQFF. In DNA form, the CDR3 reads TGCAGTGCTAGAGGCGGGCGGGATGGACTCAATGAGCAGTTCTTC.

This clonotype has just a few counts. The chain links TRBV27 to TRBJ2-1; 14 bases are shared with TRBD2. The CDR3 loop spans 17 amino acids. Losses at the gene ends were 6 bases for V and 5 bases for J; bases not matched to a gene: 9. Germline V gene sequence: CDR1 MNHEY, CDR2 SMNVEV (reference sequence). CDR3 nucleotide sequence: TGTGCCAGCAGCCCATTCCAGGGACTAGCGGGGGACAATGAGCAGTTCTTC. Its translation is CASSPFQGLAGDNEQFF.

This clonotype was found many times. Here the CDR3 reads CASRKSGDTQYF. The CDR3 DNA follows: TGTGCCAGCAGGAAAAGCGGAGATACGCAGTATTTT. V and J are TRBV28 and TRBJ2-3, with a tentative D call TRBD2 (5 bases). The ends were cut back, 6 bases at V and 5 bases at J, with 9 bases in the middle. CDR1 is MDHEN, CDR2 SYDVKM, per germline. The CDR3 spans 12 residues.

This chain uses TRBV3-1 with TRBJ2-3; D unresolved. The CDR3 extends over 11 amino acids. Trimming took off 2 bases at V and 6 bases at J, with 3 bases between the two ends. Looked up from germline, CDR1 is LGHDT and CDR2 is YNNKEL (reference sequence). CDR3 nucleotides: TGTGCCAGCAGCCAATACGATACGCAGTATTTT. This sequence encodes CASSQYDTQYF.

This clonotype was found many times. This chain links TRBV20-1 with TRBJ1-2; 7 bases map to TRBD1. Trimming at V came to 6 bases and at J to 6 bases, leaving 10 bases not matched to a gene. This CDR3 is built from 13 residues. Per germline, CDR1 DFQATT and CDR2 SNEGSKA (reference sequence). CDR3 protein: CSAKPGTDDGYTF. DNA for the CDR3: TGCAGTGCAAAACCCGGGACAGACGATGGCTACACCTTC.

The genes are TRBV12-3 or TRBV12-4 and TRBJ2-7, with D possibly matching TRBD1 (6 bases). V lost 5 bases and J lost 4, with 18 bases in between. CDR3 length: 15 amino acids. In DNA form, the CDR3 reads TGTGCCAGCAGTACCAGACAGGATAACCTATACGAGCAGTACTTC. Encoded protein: CASSTRQDNLYEQYF.